These 26 T cell receptor beta chains share one sample of origin, sequenced in a study of cytomegalovirus exposure and HLA in healthy donors. 60 Vbeta and 13 Jbeta primers were used in PCR. The data were produced by immunoSEQ multiplex PCR, yet TCRdb's version contains in-frame clones alone and is incomplete. The table lists 90,000 to 100,000 clones, roughly three quarters of them singletons. Sequenced input: PBMCs. Receptors were obtained from a female donor in good health and CMV-seronegative.

V and J are TRBV5-6 and TRBJ2-1; D might be TRBD1 (5 bases). From germline, CDR1 is SGHDT and CDR2 YYEEEE. Trimming removed 2 bases from V and 3 bases from J, with 12 bases in between. This CDR3 contains 15 residues. The chain's CDR3 is CASSFRAGFYNEQFF. In nucleotides, the CDR3 is TGTGCCAGCAGCTTTAGGGCAGGGTTCTACAATGAGCAGTTCTTC.

This clone was detected only once. The CDR3, as DNA: TGTGCCAGCAGTTCGGGGCAGGGGATGAGGAACGAGCAGTACTTC. It specifies CASSSGQGMRNEQYF. The chain uses TRBV28 and TRBJ2-5, with D perhaps TRBD1 (6 bases). The last part of the DNA fits TRBJ2-7 better; the J call may be wrong. CDR3 size: 15 residues. CDR1 and CDR2 (germline): MDHEN, SYDVKM.

The chain recombines TRBV28 with TRBJ1-1; 7 positions match TRBD1. CDR3 length: 18 amino acids. The ends lost 7 bases at V and 5 bases at J; junction bases unmatched: 22. The germline V gene has CDR1 MDHEN and CDR2 SYDVKM. CDR3 nucleotide sequence: TGTGCCAGCATGCCTCCACCCCCCGCCGGCCCCAGGGGGACTGAAGCTTTCTTT. Amino acids: CASMPPPPAGPRGTEAFF.

The chain recombines TRBV19 with TRBJ2-2, with D perhaps matching TRBD2 (5 bases). CDR1 is LNHDA and CDR2 is SQIVND in the germline V gene (reference sequence). This CDR3 region has 16 residues. Trimming removed 3 bases from V and 0 bases from J, with 11 bases in between. The CDR3 sequence: CASSMRAPSNTGELFF. The CDR3 DNA reads TGTGCCAGTAGTATGAGGGCCCCTTCGAACACCGGGGAGCTGTTTTTT.

This chain uses TRBV6-6 with TRBJ2-1; possible D gene TRBD2, 6 bases. This CDR3 has 15 amino acids. Trimming removed 7 bases at V and 5 bases at J, with 18 bases between. Germline V gene data show CDR1 as MNHNY and CDR2 as SVGAGI (reference sequence). CDR3 amino acids: CASTTPLRGNNEQFF. The CDR3 DNA reads as TGTGCCAGCACCACCCCTCTCCGGGGGAACAATGAGCAGTTCTTC.

A few counts support this clone. The chain uses TRBV29-1 and TRBJ2-3; D ambiguous. V lost 0 bases, J lost 7 bases, and 8 bases lay in between. Germline V gene data show CDR1 as SQVTM and CDR2 as ANQGSEA. The CDR3 sequence is 12 residues long. The CDR3 sequence: CSVEEFGNTQYF. The CDR3 DNA sequence: TGCAGCGTTGAAGAGTTTGGCAATACGCAGTATTTT.

The V gene is TRBV6-6, the J gene TRBJ2-1, with D perhaps TRBD2 (5 bases). The CDR3 consists of 14 residues. The ends were cut back, 2 bases at V and 5 bases at J, with 10 bases in the middle. CDR1 MNHNY and CDR2 SVGAGI come from the germline V gene (reference sequence). In DNA form, the CDR3 reads TGTGCCAGCAGTTACCGTGGACTTGACAATGAGCAGTTCTTC. This translates into CASSYRGLDNEQFF.

The chain couples TRBV11-3 to TRBJ2-3; D gene unclear. CDR1 and CDR2 from the germline V gene are SGHNT and YENEEA. This CDR3 comprises 13 residues. The V end was cut by 1 base, the J end by 3 bases, with 5 bases between. The CDR3 bases are TGTGCCAGCAGCTTAGGCAGGACAGATACGCAGTATTTT. It translates to CASSLGRTDTQYF.

J is TRBJ1-1 and V is TRBV1. TRBV1 is a documented pseudogene. CDR3 size: 14 residues. Here the CDR3 reads CTSSQDRGNTEAFF. CDR3 bases: TGCACCAGCAGCCAAGATCGGGGGAACACTGAAGCTTTCTTT.

In this sample, this clone turned up a few times. This chain uses TRBV19 with TRBJ2-3, with 8 bases that match TRBD2. This CDR3 is 16 amino acids long. Germline V gives CDR1 LNHDA, CDR2 SQIVND (reference sequence). V shed 4 bases, J shed 2 bases, and the junction held 8 bases outside the gene matches. The CDR3 is CASSTPGGDFTDTQYF. The CDR3 region has the DNA TGTGCCAGTAGTACACCCGGGGGGGACTTCACAGATACGCAGTATTTT.

A few counts support this clone. This chain joins TRBV7-3 and TRBJ1-2, with 9 nucleotides matching TRBD1. CDR3 length equals 15 residues. Germline CDR1 SGHTA, CDR2 FQGTGA. V shed 0 bases and J 4 bases; nucleotides not matched to a gene: 3. This CDR3 reads CASSLTGQGPYGYTF. CDR3 nucleotides: TGTGCCAGCAGCTTAACGGGACAGGGTCCCTATGGCTACACCTTC.

The chain uses TRBV7-9 and TRBJ2-1; perhaps TRBD1 as D (5 bases). The CDR3 contains 15 residues. The germline V and J ends were trimmed by 5 bases and 1 base, with 12 bases remaining between them. Germline assignment: CDR1 SEHNR and CDR2 FQNEAQ (reference sequence). CDR3 amino acids: CASSTGQISYNEQFF. The CDR3 DNA reads as TGTGCCAGCAGCACAGGACAAATTTCCTACAATGAGCAGTTCTTC.

The CDR3 DNA follows: TGCGCCAGCAGCTTGGAGCCCCAGGTTTCCTCTGGAAACACCATATATTTT. It is translated as CASSLEPQVSSGNTIYF. This chain connects TRBV5-1 to TRBJ1-3, with D unresolved. This CDR3 is built from 17 residues. Per germline, CDR1 SGHRS and CDR2 YFSETQ. Trimming stripped 0 bases from V and 0 bases from J, with 13 bases between.

The CDR3 DNA reads TGCGCCAGCAGCTTGGGGCACAACTCCTACAATGAGCAGTTCTTC. Translating it yields CASSLGHNSYNEQFF. The chain couples TRBV5-1 to TRBJ2-1; no clear D gene. Germline V gene sequence: CDR1 SGHRS, CDR2 YFSETQ. V lost 0 bases to trimming and J lost 0 bases, with 7 bases between them. The CDR3 runs to 15 residues. Combining the CDR3 with reference TRBV5-1 and TRBJ2-1 gives the whole variable domain KAGVTQTPRYLIKTRGQQVTLSCSPISGHRSVSWYQQTPGQGLQFLFEYFSETQRNKGNFPGRFSGRQFSNSRSEMNVSTLELGDSALYLCASSLGHNSYNEQFFGPGTRLTVL.

In this sample, this clone turned up a few times. This rearrangement joins TRBV5-6 to TRBJ2-1; TRBD1 is a possible D gene (5 bases). CDR3 length: 16 amino acids. V was trimmed by 4 bases and J by 5 bases, leaving 19 bases between them. Germline CDR1 and CDR2: SGHDT and YYEEEE. CDR3: CASSPRLGQPNNEQFF. The CDR3 nucleotides are TGTGCCAGCAGCCCCCGTTTGGGGCAACCTAACAATGAGCAGTTCTTC.

This clone was seen a single time. The CDR3 DNA is TGTGCCAGCAGCTTAGGCAGCGGGGGACAGGGGGCGAGGGAGCTGTTTTTT. Translation: CASSLGSGGQGARELFF. The rearrangement links TRBV11-3 to TRBJ2-2, with 12 bases that match TRBD1. Germline CDR1 reads SGHNT; CDR2 reads YENEEA. The CDR3 totals 17 residues. J was trimmed by 9 bases and V by 1 base; bases with no gene match: 9.

This clone was counted a few times. The V call is TRBV28, the J call TRBJ2-1; D gene unclear. Germline V gene lookup returns CDR1 MDHEN and CDR2 SYDVKM. The CDR3 loop spans 11 amino acids. V was clipped by 3 bases and J by 10 bases, with 7 bases between them. CDR3 DNA: TGTGCCAGCAGTTTTCACGGGGAGCAGTTCTTC. This sequence encodes CASSFHGEQFF.

This chain uses TRBV6-6 with TRBJ2-2, with D maybe TRBD1 (7 bases). V dropped 6 bases and J dropped 4 bases, with 15 bases sitting between them. The CDR3 consists of 15 residues. Germline-derived CDR1 and CDR2 are MNHNY and SVGAGI (reference sequence). CDR3 DNA sequence: TGTGCCAGCAGGGACCAGGGGGGTGGCACCGGGGAGCTGTTTTTT. Its translation is CASRDQGGGTGELFF.

The chain couples TRBV14 to TRBJ1-4; no firm D call. This CDR3 contains 12 residues. Trimming took off 2 bases at V and 10 bases at J, with 8 bases between the two ends. Per germline, CDR1 SGHDN and CDR2 FVKESK. The CDR3 region is CASSQSRLKLFF. CDR3 in DNA: TGTGCCAGCAGCCAATCGCGGCTAAAACTGTTTTTT.

This clone appeared a few times. The chain links TRBV27 to TRBJ1-6; TRBD1 might be the D (6 bases). The CDR3 runs 16 residues. Looked up from germline, CDR1 is MNHEY and CDR2 is SMNVEV (reference sequence). Trimming left V 4 bases short and J 9 bases short, with 19 bases between. CDR3 DNA sequence: TGTGCCAGCAGTTCCCCCCTTAGGGTAGGGGGTTCACCCCTCCACTTT. This sequence encodes CASSSPLRVGGSPLHF.

The J gene is TRBJ2-3, the V gene TRBV18; D gene unclear. The germline CDR1 and CDR2 sequences are KGHSH and LQKENI. This CDR3 region has 12 residues. Trimming shortened V by 3 bases and J by 3 bases, and 4 bases separated the two germline ends. For the CDR3, the DNA is TGTGCCAGCTCACCCGGGACAGATACGCAGTATTTT. It yields the protein CASSPGTDTQYF.

As DNA, the CDR3 is TGTGCCAGCAGCTTGGATCAGGGTGGGGGCCACGAAGCTTTCTTT. This gives the protein CASSLDQGGGHEAFF. The chain joins TRBV5-4 to TRBJ1-1; D may be TRBD1 (6 bases). V gave up 0 bases and J gave up 8 bases, with 17 bases separating them. The CDR3 is 15 residues long. CDR1 is SGHNT and CDR2 is YYREEE in the germline V gene (reference sequence).

The rearrangement joins TRBV9 to TRBJ1-1; the D gene is possibly TRBD1 (6 bases). The V end lost 0 bases, the J end lost 4 bases, and 13 bases lay between the germline ends. Germline V gene sequence: CDR1 SGDLS, CDR2 YYNGEE. The CDR3 extends over 15 amino acids. Here the CDR3 DNA reads TGTGCCAGCAGCGTAGGGTCGCGGGGGGCCACTGAAGCTTTCTTT. Amino acids: CASSVGSRGATEAFF.

V gene TRBV2 combines with J gene TRBJ2-5; TRBD1 is a possible D gene (6 bases). The length of the CDR3 is 16 residues. The germline CDR1 and CDR2 sequences are SNHLY and FYNNEI. The V and J ends lost 7 bases and 1 base respectively, with 19 bases between them. Here the CDR3 DNA reads TGTGCCAGCAATCAGGGGCAGGCCCGGGGCCAAGAGACCCAGTACTTC. This translates into CASNQGQARGQETQYF.

This rearrangement joins TRBV7-9 to TRBJ1-1; a weak D match, TRBD1 (6 bases). The CDR3 is made up of 14 amino acids. The germline V gene encodes CDR1 SEHNR and CDR2 FQNEAQ (reference sequence). Trimming took 6 bases from V and 4 from J, leaving 15 bases between them. The CDR3, as DNA: TGTGCCAGCAGGTTCAAGGGGGAGGGCACTGAAGCTTTCTTT. Residues: CASRFKGEGTEAFF. Full variable domain (remainder filled in from reference TRBV7-9 and TRBJ1-1): DTGVSQNPRHKITKRGQNVTFRCDPISEHNRLYWYRQTLGQGPEFLTYFQNEAQLEKSRLLSDRFSAERPKGSFSTLEIQRTEQGDSAMYLCASRFKGEGTEAFFGQGTRLTVV.

CDR3 sequence (DNA): TGTGCCAGCAGTTACGAGGGTTACGAGCAGTACTTC. This translates into CASSYEGYEQYF. The chain joins TRBV6-6 to TRBJ2-7; possible D gene TRBD2, 5 bases. CDR1 is MNHNY and CDR2 is SVGAGI in the germline V gene (reference sequence). This CDR3 comprises 12 residues. V lost 2 bases and J lost 4, with 6 bases in between.